This T cell receptor (beta chain) was documented in a study of regulatory T cells in long-lasting Graves disease. Study conclusions and caveats: New patients shared about 910 public clonotypes, and persistent patients shared more, with a few thousand. Persistent disease was associated with favored TRBV28 usage and with favored use of TRBJ1-2 and TRBJ2-5.

V lost 8 bases and J lost 3, with 17 bases in between. This CDR3 is built from 15 residues. The time point here: persistent/refractory GD, antithyroid drugs over 5 years with positive TRAb. PBMC-extracted RNA yielded the TCR library. Each of the patients was recruited from an endocrinology department situated in Xi'an, China. A few counts support this clonotype. Its cognate antigen is unknown. CDR3 regions were amplified by Arm-PCR using iRepertoire HTBI primers to build TCR beta libraries. TCRdb independently ran MiXCR on the multiplex PCR reads; one entry per CDR3 protein. The sample shows hundreds of thousands of distinct CDR3 sequences, roughly 22% of them seen only once.

The material sequenced was peripheral blood mononuclear cells (PBMCs), taken when the disease was refractory, from a patient treated with antithyroid drugs. The chain is built from TRBV12-3 or TRBV12-4 and TRBJ1-5; D remains ambiguous. This TCR was recovered from a female donor with Graves disease. CDR3 nucleotides: TGTGCCAGCCGCCGCGACGGCGCCTTCAATCAGCCCCAGCATTTT. Its protein is CASRRDGAFNQPQHF.